The 30 T cell receptor beta chains below all came from one sample that was sequenced in a study of blood T cell repertoires in COVID-19. Profiled with immunoSEQ multiplex PCR; TCRdb holds only in-frame clones, not every one. This table holds 300,000 or so clones, more than 70% found once. The specimen sequenced was peripheral blood. The receptors originated from a woman in her 50s who had recovered from COVID-19.

This clone was seen a single time. The chain couples TRBV6-2 or TRBV6-3 to TRBJ1-1; 8 bases are a match to TRBD1. CDR1 and CDR2 from the germline V gene are MNHEY and SVGEGT. V lost 0 bases, J lost 0 bases, and 9 bases stayed unmatched. CDR3 length equals 18 residues. The CDR3 DNA sequence: TGTGCCAGCAGTTACTCCCCAATGGGACAGGTAATGAACACTGAAGCTTTCTTT. Its protein product is CASSYSPMGQVMNTEAFF.

V and J are TRBV5-6 and TRBJ2-1; 7 nucleotides align to TRBD1. The V gene end was trimmed by 3 bases and the J gene end by 8 bases; junction bases not matched to a gene: 8. Germline CDR1 is SGHDT and CDR2 is YYEEEE. The CDR3 contains 14 residues. CDR3 nucleotides: TGTGCCAGCAGCTCGGGACAGTGGGGCGATGAGCAGTTCTTC. This gives the protein CASSSGQWGDEQFF.

The gene calls are TRBV19 and TRBJ2-7, with D perhaps matching TRBD1 (6 bases). The CDR3 is 16 residues long. Germline CDR1 LNHDA, CDR2 SQIVND (reference sequence). V was clipped by 3 bases and J by 0 bases, with 15 bases between them. The CDR3 here is CASSMDRQVGSYEQYF. CDR3 sequence (DNA): TGTGCCAGTAGTATGGACCGACAGGTGGGCTCCTACGAGCAGTACTTC.

J is TRBJ2-7 and V is TRBV27; 7 bases align to TRBD1. Unmatched junction bases numbered 7, after V lost 4 bases and J lost 4 bases. Per the germline V gene, CDR1 is MNHEY and CDR2 is SMNVEV (reference sequence). The CDR3 consists of 14 residues. The CDR3 nucleotides are TGTGCCAGCAGTTCTGCAGGGGGAAGGTACGAGCAGTACTTC. It encodes CASSSAGGRYEQYF.

In its sample, this clone was seen once. The chain joins TRBV7-8 to TRBJ1-1; D gene ambiguous. The CDR3 loop spans 14 amino acids. V shed 1 base and J shed 1 base, with 7 bases lying between them. Germline CDR1 and CDR2: SGHVS and FQNEAQ. DNA of the CDR3: TGTGCCAGCAGCTTAGTAGCTAGGAACACTGAAGCTTTCTTT. Its protein product is CASSLVARNTEAFF.

This clone has a count of ten or more. The chain links TRBV11-2 to TRBJ2-7, with 11 nucleotides matching TRBD2. The trim removed 1 base at V and 2 bases at J, leaving 10 bases unmatched. The CDR3 has 18 residues. The germline gives CDR1 SGHAT, CDR2 FQNNGV. The CDR3 here is CASSLGPTSGGRTYEQYF. CDR3 nucleotides: TGTGCCAGCAGCTTAGGACCCACTAGCGGGGGCCGAACCTACGAGCAGTACTTC.

The chain joins TRBV19 to TRBJ2-2; D remains unclear. Germline V gives CDR1 LNHDA, CDR2 SQIVND (reference sequence). Trimming cost V 6 bases and J 4 bases, with 9 bases left between them. This CDR3 has 13 residues. The CDR3 sequence: CASRALGTGELFF. The CDR3 DNA is TGTGCCAGTAGGGCTCTTGGCACCGGGGAGCTGTTTTTT.

DNA for the CDR3: TGTGCCAGCAGTTACACGGGTTTTGGGACTGAAGCTTTCTTT. Translation gives CASSYTGFGTEAFF. The rearrangement uses TRBV6-2 or TRBV6-3 and TRBJ1-1; D remains ambiguous. Between the trimmed V and J ends, which lost 2 bases and 5 bases, there was a span of 12 bases. The CDR3 is 14 residues long. In germline, CDR1 is MNHEY, CDR2 SVGEGT.

The rearrangement uses TRBV4-3 and TRBJ1-2, with D possibly TRBD1 on 6 matching bases. Per germline, CDR1 LGHNA and CDR2 YSLEER. Trimming stripped 1 base from V and 1 base from J, with 10 bases between. The CDR3 length is 15 residues. CDR3 bases: TGCGCCAGCAGCCAAGGGCCACAGGGTAACTATGGCTACACCTTC. Residues: CASSQGPQGNYGYTF.

This sequence joins TRBV11-3 and TRBJ1-1; tentative D call: TRBD1 (6 bases). This CDR3 contains 13 residues. V was cut by 1 base and J by 5 bases, with 8 bases left in between. Germline V gives CDR1 SGHNT, CDR2 YENEEA. The CDR3 reads CASSLGGQTEAFF. The CDR3 coding sequence is TGTGCCAGCAGCTTAGGCGGACAGACTGAAGCTTTCTTT.

The V and J genes are TRBV28 and TRBJ1-2; 11 bases line up with TRBD1. V was clipped by 3 bases and J by 6 bases; unmatched bases: 3. CDR3 size: 14 residues. Germline lookup yields CDR1 MDHEN and CDR2 SYDVKM. CDR3: CASSFAGQGDGYTF. Here the CDR3 DNA reads TGTGCCAGCAGTTTCGCGGGACAGGGGGATGGCTACACCTTC.

J is TRBJ2-7 and V is TRBV5-4, with 8 bases identical to TRBD1. This CDR3 has 13 residues. From germline, CDR1 is SGHNT and CDR2 YYREEE (reference sequence). Trimming at V came to 4 bases and at J to 3 bases, leaving 3 bases not matched to a gene. The DNA for the CDR3 is TGTGCCAGCAGCGGACAGGGAAGCTACGAGCAGTACTTC. This encodes CASSGQGSYEQYF. Complete variable domain (other parts from reference TRBV5-4 and TRBJ2-7): ETGVTQSPTHLIKTRGQQVTLRCSSQSGHNTVSWYQQALGQGPQFIFQYYREEENGRGNFPPRFSGLQFPNYSSELNVNALELDDSALYLCASSGQGSYEQYFGPGTRLTVT.

V usage is TRBV5-1 and J usage is TRBJ2-3, with a possible D match to TRBD1 (5 bases). The CDR3 contains 15 residues. CDR1 is SGHRS, CDR2 YFSETQ, per germline. Trimming removed 1 base at V and 3 bases at J, with 12 bases between. DNA of the CDR3: TGCGCCAGCAGCTTGCCAGGGTTCGGGACAGATACGCAGTATTTT. This codes for CASSLPGFGTDTQYF.

This chain joins TRBV15 and TRBJ1-2; D not certain. The V and J ends lost 1 base and 8 bases respectively, with 8 bases between them. Germline V CDR1 and CDR2: LNHNV, YYDKDF (reference sequence). The CDR3 covers 12 residues. The CDR3 spells CATSRADRGYTF. The CDR3 DNA follows: TGTGCCACCAGCAGAGCTGATAGAGGCTACACCTTC.

This clone came up once. The CDR3 DNA follows: TGCGCCAGCAGTCGCGACTTAGCGGGGTTACAAGATACGCAGTATTTT. As protein: CASSRDLAGLQDTQYF. This chain links TRBV23-1 with TRBJ2-3; 8 nucleotides line up with TRBD2. TRBV23-1 is an ORF; its function is uncertain. Germline trimming cut 4 bases from V and 5 bases from J; bases unmatched to any gene: 11. This CDR3 has 16 residues.

This clone was found once. This rearrangement joins TRBV7-2 to TRBJ2-5; D may be TRBD2 (6 bases). Per germline, CDR1 SGHTA and CDR2 FQGNSA. The CDR3 has 14 residues. The V end lost 4 bases, the J end lost 1 base, and 10 bases lay between the germline ends. The DNA for the CDR3 is TGTGCCAGCAGCTCGCGGGGAACCCAAGAGACCCAGTACTTC. This translates into CASSSRGTQETQYF. Together with reference TRBV7-2 and TRBJ2-5, the CDR3 gives the full variable domain: GAGVSQSPSNKVTEKGKDVELRCDPISGHTALYWYRQSLGQGLEFLIYFQGNSAPDKSGLPSDRFSAERTGGSVSTLTIQRTQQEDSAVYLCASSSRGTQETQYFGPGTRLLVL.

On this clone: The same CDR3 can be traced to other DNA sequences in this sample. The DNA of the CDR3 is TGTGCCAGTAGACCCGGGACAGGGGTCGGGGAGCAGTACTTC. This encodes CASRPGTGVGEQYF. This chain links TRBV19 with TRBJ2-7, with 10 bases lining up with TRBD1. J gave up 7 bases and V 6 bases, and 9 bases lay outside the gene matches. The CDR3 is 14 amino acids. Germline loops: CDR1 LNHDA, CDR2 SQIVND (reference sequence).

The J gene is TRBJ1-1, the V gene TRBV11-2, with no clear D. The CDR3 consists of 11 residues. Trimming shortened V by 1 base and J by 6 bases, and 3 bases separated the two germline ends. Germline CDR1 is SGHAT and CDR2 is FQNNGV. CDR3 nucleotide sequence: TGTGCCAGCAGCTTAGTCTCTGAAGCTTTCTTT. This sequence encodes CASSLVSEAFF.

This rearrangement joins TRBV24-1 to TRBJ2-5; 8 nucleotides agree with TRBD1. The V gene end was trimmed by 1 base and the J gene end by 1 base; junction bases not matched to a gene: 4. Per the germline V gene, CDR1 is KGHDR and CDR2 is SFDVKD. The CDR3 is 16 amino acids. The CDR3 protein is CATSDLTGGSQETQYF. The DNA for the CDR3 is TGTGCCACCAGTGATTTAACAGGGGGGAGCCAAGAGACCCAGTACTTC.

This clone has only a few counts. The V and J genes are TRBV2 and TRBJ2-7, with unresolved D. CDR1 is SNHLY and CDR2 is FYNNEI in the germline V gene. The CDR3 sequence is 11 residues long. Deletions cut 8 bases from V and 6 bases from J, with 11 bases between. The CDR3 DNA sequence: TGTGCCAGCCACTCTCGATCCGAGCAGTACTTC. Its protein product is CASHSRSEQYF.

This clone appeared a few times. The V gene is TRBV5-1, the J gene TRBJ2-2, with D possibly being TRBD1 (5 bases). Between the trimmed V and J ends, which lost 1 base and 6 bases, there was a span of 13 bases. This CDR3 comprises 15 residues. Germline CDR1 and CDR2: SGHRS and YFSETQ. CDR3 sequence (DNA): TGCGCCAGCAGCTTGAGACAGTCCGTAGCCGGGGAGCTGTTTTTT. It translates to CASSLRQSVAGELFF.

CDR3: CATSVPTRQPEQFF. CDR3 in DNA: TGTGCCACCAGCGTACCGACTAGACAGCCTGAGCAGTTCTTC. This chain joins TRBV15 and TRBJ2-1, with a weak D call TRBD2 (6 bases). CDR1 and CDR2 from the germline V gene are LNHNV and YYDKDF (reference sequence). This CDR3 comprises 14 residues. V dropped 5 bases and J dropped 9 bases, with 17 bases sitting between them.

This clone showed up just once. This rearrangement joins TRBV7-9 to TRBJ1-5, with 7 bases aligning to TRBD1. Germline-derived CDR1 and CDR2 are SEHNR and FQNEAQ (reference sequence). This CDR3 has 12 residues. The V and J ends lost 8 bases and 7 bases, in that order; junction bases with no gene match: 5. The CDR3 sequence is CASSRGGQPQHF. CDR3 DNA sequence: TGTGCCAGCTCCAGGGGGGGACAGCCCCAGCATTTT.

The J gene is TRBJ1-2, the V gene TRBV7-6; D uncertain. The CDR3 runs to 16 residues. Trimming left V 5 bases short and J 0 bases short, with 16 bases between. The germline V gene has CDR1 SGHVS and CDR2 FNYEAQ. The CDR3 reads CASSPGLLVANYGYTF. CDR3 nucleotides: TGTGCCAGCAGCCCCGGACTCCTGGTAGCTAACTATGGCTACACCTTC.

The chain carries TRBV19 and TRBJ1-1; 8 nucleotides match TRBD1. Looked up from germline, CDR1 is LNHDA and CDR2 is SQIVND (reference sequence). The CDR3 spans 13 residues. V gave up 3 bases and J gave up 4 bases; unmatched junction bases: 1. The CDR3 protein is CASSIQGATEAFF. The CDR3 region has the DNA TGTGCCAGTAGTATCCAGGGGGCCACTGAAGCTTTCTTT.

This clone was counted a single time. The chain joins TRBV30 to TRBJ2-3, with 7 nucleotides matching TRBD1. The germline V gene encodes CDR1 GTSNPN and CDR2 SVGIG (reference sequence). This CDR3 contains 14 residues. The ends lost 3 bases at V and 0 bases at J; junction bases unmatched: 3. The CDR3 DNA is TGTGCCTGGAGGCCGGGACAGAGCACAGATACGCAGTATTTT. Its protein is CAWRPGQSTDTQYF.

This chain links TRBV19 with TRBJ2-1; a weak D match, TRBD2 (6 bases). The CDR3 has 17 amino acids. V shed 5 bases and J shed 6 bases, with 23 bases lying between them. CDR1 and CDR2 (germline): LNHDA, SQIVND (reference sequence). The CDR3 DNA is TGTGCCAGTAGTCCACGGGAGCTTAAGCTGGGCTTCAATGAGCAGTTCTTC. It specifies CASSPRELKLGFNEQFF. The complete variable domain, with remaining parts taken from reference TRBV19 and TRBJ2-1, reads DGGITQSPKYLFRKEGQNVTLSCEQNLNHDAMYWYRQDPGQGLRLIYYSQIVNDFQKGDIAEGYSVSREKKESFPLTVTSAQKNPTAFYLCASSPRELKLGFNEQFFGPGTRLTVL.

The J gene is TRBJ1-3, the V gene TRBV9; D is unresolved. Looked up from germline, CDR1 is SGDLS and CDR2 is YYNGEE. The CDR3 spans 15 residues. V lost 2 bases and J 0 bases, leaving 9 bases between the germline ends. In DNA, the CDR3 is TGTGCCAGCAGCGTGGGCCAGAGCTCTGGAAACACCATATATTTT. It yields the protein CASSVGQSSGNTIYF.

The chain uses TRBV6-4 and TRBJ1-3; no firm D call. V was cut by 2 bases and J by 4 bases, with 6 bases left in between. The germline gives CDR1 MRHNA, CDR2 SNTAGT. The CDR3 covers 13 residues. The chain's CDR3 is CASSDGPGNTIYF. In DNA form, the CDR3 reads TGTGCCAGCAGTGACGGGCCGGGAAACACCATATATTTT.

The rearrangement joins TRBV25-1 to TRBJ1-1; TRBD1 agrees at 7 bases. The trim removed 4 bases at V and 0 bases at J, leaving 8 bases unmatched. CDR1 and CDR2 from the germline V gene are MGHDK and SYGVNS. CDR3 length: 16 amino acids. CDR3 protein: CASSVRDSLLNTEAFF. CDR3 coding DNA: TGTGCCAGCAGTGTACGGGACAGCCTTTTGAACACTGAAGCTTTCTTT.